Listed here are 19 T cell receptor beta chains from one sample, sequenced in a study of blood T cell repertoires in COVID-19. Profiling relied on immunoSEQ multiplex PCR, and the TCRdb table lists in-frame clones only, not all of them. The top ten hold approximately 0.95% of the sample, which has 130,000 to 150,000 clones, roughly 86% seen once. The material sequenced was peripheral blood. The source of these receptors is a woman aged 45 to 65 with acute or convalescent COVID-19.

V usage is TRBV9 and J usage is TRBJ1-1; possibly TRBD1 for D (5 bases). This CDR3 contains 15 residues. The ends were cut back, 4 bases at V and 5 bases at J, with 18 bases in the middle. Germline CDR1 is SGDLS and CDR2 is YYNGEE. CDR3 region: CASSPGGGENTEAFF. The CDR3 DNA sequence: TGTGCCAGCAGCCCCGGCGGGGGGGAGAATACTGAAGCTTTCTTT.

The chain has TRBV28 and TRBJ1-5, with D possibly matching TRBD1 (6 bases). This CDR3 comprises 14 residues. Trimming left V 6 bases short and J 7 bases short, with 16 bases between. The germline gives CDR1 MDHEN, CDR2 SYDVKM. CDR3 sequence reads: CASRLRQVGQPQHF. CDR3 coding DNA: TGTGCCAGCAGACTTCGACAGGTTGGACAGCCCCAGCATTTT.

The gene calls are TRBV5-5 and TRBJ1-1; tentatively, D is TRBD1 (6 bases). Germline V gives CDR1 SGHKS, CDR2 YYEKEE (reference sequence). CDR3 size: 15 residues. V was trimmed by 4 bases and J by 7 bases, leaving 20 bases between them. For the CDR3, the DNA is TGTGCCAGCAGCATTCGGACAGTCGGCTGGGGTGAAGCTTTCTTT. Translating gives CASSIRTVGWGEAFF.

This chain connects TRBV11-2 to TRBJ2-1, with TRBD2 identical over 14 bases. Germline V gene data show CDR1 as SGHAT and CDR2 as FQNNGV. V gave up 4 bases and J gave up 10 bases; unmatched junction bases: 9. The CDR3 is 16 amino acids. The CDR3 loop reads CASSSPGLAGEREQFF. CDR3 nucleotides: TGTGCCAGCAGCTCTCCGGGACTAGCGGGAGAGCGGGAGCAGTTCTTC.

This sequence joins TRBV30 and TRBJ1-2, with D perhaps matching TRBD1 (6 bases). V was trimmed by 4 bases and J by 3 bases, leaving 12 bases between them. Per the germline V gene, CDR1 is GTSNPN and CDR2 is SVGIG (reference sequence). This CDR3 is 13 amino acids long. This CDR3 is CAWTQGPYYGYTF. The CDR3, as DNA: TGTGCCTGGACTCAGGGGCCATACTATGGCTACACCTTC.

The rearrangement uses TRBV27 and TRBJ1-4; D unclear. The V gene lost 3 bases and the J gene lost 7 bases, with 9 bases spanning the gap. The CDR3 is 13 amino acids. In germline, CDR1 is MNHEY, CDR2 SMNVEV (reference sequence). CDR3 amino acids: CASSFNGFEKLFF. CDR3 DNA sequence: TGTGCCAGCAGTTTCAACGGGTTTGAAAAACTGTTTTTT.

The DNA of the CDR3 is TGCGCCAGCAGCTTGGTTCAGGGTATCTCTGGAAACACCATATATTTT. Its translation: CASSLVQGISGNTIYF. The rearrangement joins TRBV5-1 to TRBJ1-3; a possible D gene is TRBD1 (5 bases). The CDR3 has 16 amino acids. V was cut by 0 bases and J by 0 bases, with 10 bases left in between. Germline V gene lookup returns CDR1 SGHRS and CDR2 YFSETQ. Together with reference TRBV5-1 and TRBJ1-3, the CDR3 gives the full variable domain: KAGVTQTPRYLIKTRGQQVTLSCSPISGHRSVSWYQQTPGQGLQFLFEYFSETQRNKGNFPGRFSGRQFSNSRSEMNVSTLELGDSALYLCASSLVQGISGNTIYFGEGSWLTVV.

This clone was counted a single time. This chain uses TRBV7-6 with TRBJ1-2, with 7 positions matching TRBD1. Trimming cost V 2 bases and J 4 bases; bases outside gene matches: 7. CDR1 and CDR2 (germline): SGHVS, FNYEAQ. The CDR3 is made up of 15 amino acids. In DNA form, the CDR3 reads TGTGCCAGCAGCTTAACCACAGGACAGGCCTATGGCTACACCTTC. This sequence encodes CASSLTTGQAYGYTF.

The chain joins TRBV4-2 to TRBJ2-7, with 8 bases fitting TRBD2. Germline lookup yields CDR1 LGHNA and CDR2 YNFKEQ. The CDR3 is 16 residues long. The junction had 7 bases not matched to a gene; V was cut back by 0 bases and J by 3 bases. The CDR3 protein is CASSQESSGAFYEQYF. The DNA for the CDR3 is TGTGCCAGCAGCCAAGAAAGTAGCGGGGCCTTCTACGAGCAGTACTTC.

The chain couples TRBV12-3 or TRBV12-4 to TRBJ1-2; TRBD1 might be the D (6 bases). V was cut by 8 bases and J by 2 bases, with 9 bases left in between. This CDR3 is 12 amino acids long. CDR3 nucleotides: TGTGCCAGCTCAGGACAGAACTATGGCTACACCTTC. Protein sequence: CASSGQNYGYTF.

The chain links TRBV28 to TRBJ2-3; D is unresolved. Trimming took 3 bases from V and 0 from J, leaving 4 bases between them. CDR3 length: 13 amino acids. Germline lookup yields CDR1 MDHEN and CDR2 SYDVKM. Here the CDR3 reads CASSFSSTDTQYF. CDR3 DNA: TGTGCCAGCAGTTTCAGTAGCACAGATACGCAGTATTTT.

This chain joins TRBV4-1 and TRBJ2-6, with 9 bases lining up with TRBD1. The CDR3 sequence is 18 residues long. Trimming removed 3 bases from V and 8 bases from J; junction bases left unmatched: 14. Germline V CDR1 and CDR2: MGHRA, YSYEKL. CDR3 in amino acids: CASSQTPDRGFHPNVLTF. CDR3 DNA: TGCGCCAGCAGCCAGACTCCGGACAGGGGTTTCCACCCCAACGTCCTGACTTTC.

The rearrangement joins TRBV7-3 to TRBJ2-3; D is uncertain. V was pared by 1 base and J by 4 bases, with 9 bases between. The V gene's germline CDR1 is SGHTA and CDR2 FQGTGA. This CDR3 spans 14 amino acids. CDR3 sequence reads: CASSLNPGSDTQYF. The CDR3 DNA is TGTGCCAGCAGCTTAAACCCGGGTTCAGATACGCAGTATTTT.

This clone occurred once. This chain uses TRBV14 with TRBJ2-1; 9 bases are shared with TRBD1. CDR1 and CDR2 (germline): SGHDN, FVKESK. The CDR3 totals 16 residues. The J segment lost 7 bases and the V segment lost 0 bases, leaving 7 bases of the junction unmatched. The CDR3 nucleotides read TGTGCCAGCAGCCAAGATGGGACAGGGAAATGGAATGAGCAGTTCTTC. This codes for CASSQDGTGKWNEQFF. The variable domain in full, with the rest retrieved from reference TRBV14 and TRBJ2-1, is EAGVTQFPSHSVIEKGQTVTLRCDPISGHDNLYWYRRVMGKEIKFLLHFVKESKQDESGMPNNRFLAERTGGTYSTLKVQPAELEDSGVYFCASSQDGTGKWNEQFFGPGTRLTVL.

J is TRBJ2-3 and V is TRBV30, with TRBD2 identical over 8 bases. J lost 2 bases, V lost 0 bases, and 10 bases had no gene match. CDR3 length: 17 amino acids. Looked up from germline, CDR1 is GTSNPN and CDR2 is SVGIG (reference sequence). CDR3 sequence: CAWSVYPPGGVTDTQYF. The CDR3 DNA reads TGTGCCTGGAGTGTATACCCCCCGGGAGGGGTCACAGATACGCAGTATTTT.

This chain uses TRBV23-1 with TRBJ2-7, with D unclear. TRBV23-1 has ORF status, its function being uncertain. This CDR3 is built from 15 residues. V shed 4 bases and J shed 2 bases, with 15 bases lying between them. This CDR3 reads CASSPYSDKAYEQYF. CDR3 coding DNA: TGCGCCAGCAGTCCTTACTCCGACAAGGCCTACGAGCAGTACTTC.

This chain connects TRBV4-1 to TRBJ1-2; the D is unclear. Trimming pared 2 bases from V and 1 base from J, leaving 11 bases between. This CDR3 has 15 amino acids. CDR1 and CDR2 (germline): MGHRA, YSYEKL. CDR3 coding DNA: TGCGCCAGCAGCCAATATGAGAATGTTAACTATGGCTACACCTTC. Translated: CASSQYENVNYGYTF.

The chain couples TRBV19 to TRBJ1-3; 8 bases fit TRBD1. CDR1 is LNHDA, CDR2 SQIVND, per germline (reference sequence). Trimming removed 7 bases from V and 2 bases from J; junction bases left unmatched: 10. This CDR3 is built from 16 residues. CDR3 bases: TGTGCCAGTAACTCAAGGGGACAGGTCACTGGAAACACCATATATTTT. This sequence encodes CASNSRGQVTGNTIYF.

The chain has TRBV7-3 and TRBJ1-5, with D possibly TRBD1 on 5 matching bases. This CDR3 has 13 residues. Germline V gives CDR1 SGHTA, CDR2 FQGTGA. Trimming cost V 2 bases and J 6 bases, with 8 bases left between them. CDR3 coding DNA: TGTGCCAGCAGCTTACAGGGTGGTCAGCCCCAGCATTTT. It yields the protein CASSLQGGQPQHF.